This TCR beta chain comes out of a study of blood T cell repertoires in COVID-19 (dated by TCRdb to 2020 to 2021). Turning to the overall study: The collaborator samples originated in the United States, Italy and Spain and spanned the acute and convalescent phases of COVID-19. The material from the prospective study consisted of cDNA or gDNA derived from T cells, B-cell-depleted T cells, or PBMCs. Deeply sampled blood TCRbeta repertoires from subjects exposed to, actively infected with, or recovered from COVID-19 were included in the dataset. The repertoires were released in a freely available public database intended as a resource for research on the immune response to SARS-CoV-2. Samples were obtained from the ongoing ImmuneRACE study (first 160 participants) and from about 1,300 subjects provided by 6 global collaborators. Nearly every sample came with metadata listing a de-identified subject ID, COVID-19 status, age in years and sex. HLA class I and class II types, where available, came from metadata supplied by the sample provider rather than from assay-based typing. Paper-wide results and their limitations: The quantity of clinical and demographic metadata differed by source and by participant and was supplied without curation.

Comments on this clone: Its antigen remains unidentified. No per-base quality is available; no much larger clone lies one base away.

Participants in the prospective study were aged 18 to 89 years, lived in approximately 26 United States geographic areas, and enrolled through a virtual design. In the prospective study, cohorts were assigned on the basis of participant-reported clinical history obtained from a screening survey and a study questionnaire. ImmuneRACE Cohort 3 recovered participants were defined by two consecutive negative NP/OP PCR tests, healthcare professional clearance, or symptom resolution. In the prospective study, whole blood, serum and a nasopharyngeal or oropharyngeal swab were collected from each participant by mobile phlebotomists. Additional blood draws and questionnaires over an approximately two-month period could optionally be provided by prospective study participants. Prospective study blood samples were shipped either frozen or at room temperature before DNA extraction. TCRbeta CDR3 regions were amplified from genomic DNA using the immunoSEQ Assay, a bias-controlled multiplex PCR. In the paper's pipeline: The number of nucleated cells in each sample was estimated from the amplification of reference gene primers within the assay. To quantify the absolute abundance of each unique TCRbeta CDR3 rearrangement, sequence reads were collapsed and filtered. Productive Simpson clonality was computed per sample as the square root of Simpson's diversity index over productive rearrangements. TCRdb retrieved this table from immuneACCESS and kept in-frame rearrangements only. Not all clones are present; in checked studies, unresolved V genes account for under half, and no reason is known for the remainder. V and J calls and clone size come straight from that table; D and trimming were deduced from the DNA. This sample comprises around 240,000 clones, roughly 85% of them detected only once. 1.5% to 2% of the sample goes to the ten largest clones.

Source material: PBMCs or T cells enriched from blood (not recorded which). The origin of this receptor is a woman aged 45 to 65 who had recovered from COVID-19.

The CDR3 region: CASSESTGANVLTF. The sequence in DNA is TGTGCCAGCAGTGAGAGTACTGGGGCCAACGTCCTGACTTTC. This receptor chain uses TRBV6-1 and TRBJ2-6; the D gene cannot be named for sure. In the germline V gene, CDR1 corresponds to MNHNS and CDR2 to SASEGT. The CDR3 goes from the cysteine to the phenylalanine over 14 residues. The CDR3 DNA has 42 bases and is translated from base 1. The junction carries 5 bases between V and J, which are trimmed by 3 bases and 2 bases respectively.